The 12 T cell receptor beta chains below were found in one sample sequenced in a study of shared clonotypes between healthy human individuals. The data were produced by immunoSEQ multiplex PCR, yet TCRdb's version contains in-frame clones alone and is incomplete. The table lists approximately 2.5 million clones, around 94% of them singletons. Sequencing was done on a sample of naive CD4+ T cells sorted from blood. Subset given: CD45RA+ positively selected. These receptors were obtained from a man younger than 30 in good health.

V usage is TRBV19 and J usage is TRBJ2-1; D unresolved. V lost 8 bases and J 8 bases, leaving 16 bases between the germline ends. The CDR3 is made up of 13 amino acids. CDR1 is LNHDA and CDR2 is SQIVND in the germline V gene (reference sequence). Here the CDR3 reads CASSRTTNHEQFF. CDR3 DNA: TGTGCCAGTTCGAGAACAACGAACCATGAGCAGTTCTTC.

For this clone: Other DNA sequences in this sample translate to the same CDR3. The chain recombines TRBV30 with TRBJ2-2, with no clear D. This CDR3 has 13 amino acids. The germline gives CDR1 GTSNPN, CDR2 SVGIG (reference sequence). V shed 2 bases and J shed 2 bases, with 6 bases lying between them. CDR3: CAWSPGNTGELFF. Here the CDR3 DNA reads TGTGCCTGGAGTCCCGGAAACACCGGGGAGCTGTTTTTT. Full variable domain (missing parts from reference TRBV30 and TRBJ2-2): SQTIHQWPATLVQPVGSPLSLECTVEGTSNPNLYWYRQAAGRGLQLLFYSVGIGQISSEVPQNLSASRPQDRQFILSSKKLLLSDSGFYLCAWSPGNTGELFFGEGSRLTVL.

The chain has TRBV28 and TRBJ2-3; D might be TRBD1 or TRBD2, each matching 6 bases. The CDR3 is 15 amino acids. Germline CDR1 reads MDHEN; CDR2 reads SYDVKM. V was clipped by 5 bases and J by 6 bases, with 18 bases between them. In nucleotides, the CDR3 is TGTGCCAGCAGTCCTCTGGGGGGCCGCCCCGATACGCAGTATTTT. Translating gives CASSPLGGRPDTQYF.

V is TRBV28 and J is TRBJ1-5; TRBD1 matches at 11 bases. CDR3 length equals 18 residues. After removal of 5 bases from V and 2 bases from J, the junction contained 11 bases not matched to a gene. Germline CDR1 and CDR2: MDHEN and SYDVKM. This chain's CDR3 is CASSPPGQGVYGNQPQHF. DNA of the CDR3: TGTGCCAGCAGTCCACCGGGACAGGGGGTTTATGGCAATCAGCCCCAGCATTTT.

This chain's CDR3 is CASSLRAGLFRTSTDTQYF. In nucleotides, the CDR3 is TGTGCCAGCAGCTTGCGGGCGGGGCTGTTCCGAACTAGCACAGATACGCAGTATTTT. The V call is TRBV5-8, the J call TRBJ2-3; tentative D call: TRBD2 (6 bases). CDR1 is SGHTS, CDR2 YDEGEE, per germline. The CDR3 has 19 amino acids. Trimming took 1 base from V and 0 from J, leaving 21 bases between them.

This chain uses TRBV5-4 with TRBJ1-2; 11 bases align to TRBD1. J gave up 7 bases and V 4 bases, and 12 bases lay outside the gene matches. CDR3 length: 16 amino acids. The germline CDR1 and CDR2 sequences are SGHNT and YYREEE (reference sequence). The CDR3 bases are TGTGCCAGCAGCACCGGACAGGGGGCGCTTCGTCGTGGCTACACCTTC. It encodes CASSTGQGALRRGYTF.

This clone was seen only once. The chain has TRBV6-1 and TRBJ2-7; a weak D match, TRBD2 (5 bases). Germline V lookup: CDR1 MNHNS, CDR2 SASEGT. V lost 2 bases and J lost 5, with 10 bases in between. The CDR3 spans 13 residues. For the CDR3, the DNA is TGTGCCAGCAGTGAAACGGGGTGGAACGAGCAGTACTTC. Protein product: CASSETGWNEQYF.

This chain links TRBV30 with TRBJ2-7, with D perhaps TRBD1 (5 bases). CDR1 is GTSNPN and CDR2 is SVGIG in the germline V gene (reference sequence). The CDR3 runs 12 residues. CDR3 protein: CAWGGKSYEQYF. CDR3 sequence (DNA): TGTGCTTGGGGCGGCAAGTCCTACGAGCAGTACTTC.

About this clone itself: Other DNA sequences within the sample encode an identical CDR3. The chain recombines TRBV28 with TRBJ1-6; no clear D gene. From germline, CDR1 is MDHEN and CDR2 SYDVKM. V lost 6 bases and J lost 0, with 12 bases in between. This CDR3 has 16 amino acids. The CDR3 is CASSLQLGSYNSPLHF. As DNA, the CDR3 is TGTGCCAGCAGCCTCCAGTTGGGCTCCTATAATTCACCCCTCCACTTT.

V usage is TRBV2 and J usage is TRBJ1-2; D is perhaps TRBD1 (5 bases). Trimming cost V 1 base and J 5 bases, with 11 bases left between them. Germline CDR1 SNHLY, CDR2 FYNNEI. The CDR3 has 14 residues. The CDR3 sequence is CASSEEAGPYGYTF. The CDR3, as DNA: TGTGCCAGCAGTGAAGAGGCAGGGCCGTATGGCTACACCTTC.

This clone is a singleton in its sample. The chain employs TRBV6-1 and TRBJ1-4; 7 bases are shared with TRBD1. Looked up from germline, CDR1 is MNHNS and CDR2 is SASEGT. The CDR3 covers 17 residues. Unmatched junction bases numbered 5, after V lost 1 base and J lost 0 bases. The CDR3 loop is CASSEGRGDATNEKLFF. The CDR3 DNA follows: TGTGCCAGCAGTGAAGGCAGGGGGGACGCAACTAATGAAAAACTGTTTTTT.

The chain combines TRBV5-1 with TRBJ2-2, with 8 bases lining up with TRBD2. V shed 4 bases, J shed 6 bases, and the junction held 8 bases outside the gene matches. Germline V lookup: CDR1 SGHRS, CDR2 YFSETQ. This CDR3 contains 15 residues. This chain's CDR3 is CASSIGTRDAGELFF. The DNA for the CDR3 is TGCGCCAGCAGCATCGGGACTAGGGACGCCGGGGAGCTGTTTTTT.